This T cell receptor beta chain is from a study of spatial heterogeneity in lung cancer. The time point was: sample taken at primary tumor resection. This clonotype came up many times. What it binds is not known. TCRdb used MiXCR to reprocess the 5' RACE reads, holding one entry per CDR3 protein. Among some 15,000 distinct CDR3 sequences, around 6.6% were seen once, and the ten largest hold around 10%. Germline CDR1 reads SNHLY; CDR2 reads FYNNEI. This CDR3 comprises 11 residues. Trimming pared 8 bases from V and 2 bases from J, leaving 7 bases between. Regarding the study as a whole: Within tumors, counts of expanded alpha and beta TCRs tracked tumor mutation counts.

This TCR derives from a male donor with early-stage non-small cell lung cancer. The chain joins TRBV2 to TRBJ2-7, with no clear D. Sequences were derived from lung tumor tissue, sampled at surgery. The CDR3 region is CASLMPYEQYF. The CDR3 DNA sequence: TGTGCCAGCCTTATGCCCTACGAGCAGTACTTC.